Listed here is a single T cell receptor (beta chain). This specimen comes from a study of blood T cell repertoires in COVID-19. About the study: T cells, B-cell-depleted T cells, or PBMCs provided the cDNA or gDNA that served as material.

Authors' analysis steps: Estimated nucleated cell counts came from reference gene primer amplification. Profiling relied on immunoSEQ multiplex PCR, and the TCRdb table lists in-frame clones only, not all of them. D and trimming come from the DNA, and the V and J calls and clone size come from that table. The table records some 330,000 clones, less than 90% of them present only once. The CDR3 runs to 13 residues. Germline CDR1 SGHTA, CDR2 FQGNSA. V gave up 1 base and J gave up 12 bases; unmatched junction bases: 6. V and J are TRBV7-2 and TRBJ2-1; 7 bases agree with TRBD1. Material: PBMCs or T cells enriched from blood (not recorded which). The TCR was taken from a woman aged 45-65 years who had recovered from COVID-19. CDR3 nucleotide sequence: TGTGCCAGCAGCTTAGTCGCGGCAGGGGGGCAGTTCTTC. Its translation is CASSLVAAGGQFF.